The sequence of this TCR beta chain was determined in a study of cytomegalovirus exposure and HLA in healthy donors. Study-wide context: Sequencing of about 200 million T cells in an earlier analysis found around 110 million unique TCR beta sequences.

Primers: 60 Vbeta forward and 13 Jbeta reverse. Repertoires were generated with immunoSEQ multiplex PCR, while TCRdb's copy carries only in-frame clones and drops some. The profile shows over 40,000 clones, roughly 87% of them singletons. Between the trimmed V and J ends, which lost 3 bases and 7 bases, there was a span of 15 bases. The CDR3 consists of 14 residues. CDR1 and CDR2 (germline): KGHSY, FQNENV. Study outcomes and limitations: Rates of TCR association differed by HLA locus in a later analysis, with DRB1 highest and HLA-C lowest. A missense DCLRE1C variant was associated with V- and J-gene trimming of TCR beta chains in a later analysis, and an independent cohort replicated the association. Analysis performed later found 15,000 or so TCR beta sequences associated with HLA alleles at 0.05 false discovery rate.

A remark on this clone: Antigen: not known.

V usage is TRBV16 and J usage is TRBJ1-2, with D perhaps matching TRBD1 (5 bases). The origin of this receptor is a woman between 35 and 50 years old in good health and CMV-seropositive. The material sequenced was PBMCs. The CDR3 sequence is CASSQNPGRVGYTF. The DNA for the CDR3 is TGTGCCAGCAGCCAGAATCCGGGCAGGGTTGGCTACACCTTC.